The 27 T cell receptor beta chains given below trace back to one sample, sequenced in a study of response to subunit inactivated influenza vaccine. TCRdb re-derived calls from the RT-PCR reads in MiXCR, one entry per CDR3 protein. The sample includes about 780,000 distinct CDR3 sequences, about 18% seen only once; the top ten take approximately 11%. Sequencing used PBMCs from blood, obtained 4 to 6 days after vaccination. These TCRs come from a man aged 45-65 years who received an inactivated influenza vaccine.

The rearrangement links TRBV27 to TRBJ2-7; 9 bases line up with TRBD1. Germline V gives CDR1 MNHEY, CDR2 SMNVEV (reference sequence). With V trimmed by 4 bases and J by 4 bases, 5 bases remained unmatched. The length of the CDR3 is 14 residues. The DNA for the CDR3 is TGTGCCAGCAGTTACGGGGACAGGGCTTACGAGCAGTACTTC. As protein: CASSYGDRAYEQYF.

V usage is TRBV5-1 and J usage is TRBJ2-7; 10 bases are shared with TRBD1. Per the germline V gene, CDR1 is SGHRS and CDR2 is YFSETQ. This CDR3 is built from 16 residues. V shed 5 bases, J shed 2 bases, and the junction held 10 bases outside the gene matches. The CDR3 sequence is CASRSGGQGTPYEQYF. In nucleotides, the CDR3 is TGCGCCAGCAGATCGGGGGGACAGGGGACCCCCTACGAGCAGTACTTC.

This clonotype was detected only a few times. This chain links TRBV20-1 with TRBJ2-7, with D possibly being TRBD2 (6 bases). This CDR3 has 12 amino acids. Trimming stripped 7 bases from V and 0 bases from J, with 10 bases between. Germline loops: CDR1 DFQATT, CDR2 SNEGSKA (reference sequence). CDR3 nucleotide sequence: TGCAGTGGGGGAGGAGACTCCTACGAGCAGTACTTC. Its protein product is CSGGGDSYEQYF.

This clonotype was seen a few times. The CDR3, as DNA: TGCGCCAGCAGCTTGGCCAGCACCGGGTCCTTCGCTTTCTTT. Protein: CASSLASTGSFAFF. The chain joins TRBV5-1 to TRBJ1-1; D call uncertain. V was clipped by 0 bases and J by 11 bases, with 17 bases between them. The CDR3 contains 14 residues. Germline values: CDR1 SGHRS, CDR2 YFSETQ.

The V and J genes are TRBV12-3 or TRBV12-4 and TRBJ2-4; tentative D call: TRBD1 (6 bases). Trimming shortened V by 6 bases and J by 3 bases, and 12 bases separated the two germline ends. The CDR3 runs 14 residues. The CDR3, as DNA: TGTGCCAGCAGACGGACAGTCGACAAAAACATTCAGTACTTC. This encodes CASRRTVDKNIQYF.

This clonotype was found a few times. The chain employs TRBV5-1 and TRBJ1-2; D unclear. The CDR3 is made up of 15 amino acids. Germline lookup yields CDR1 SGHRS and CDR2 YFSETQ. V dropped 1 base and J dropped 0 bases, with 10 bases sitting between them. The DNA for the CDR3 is TGCGCCAGCAGCTTGAATGCAGGCTCTAACTATGGCTACACCTTC. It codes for CASSLNAGSNYGYTF.

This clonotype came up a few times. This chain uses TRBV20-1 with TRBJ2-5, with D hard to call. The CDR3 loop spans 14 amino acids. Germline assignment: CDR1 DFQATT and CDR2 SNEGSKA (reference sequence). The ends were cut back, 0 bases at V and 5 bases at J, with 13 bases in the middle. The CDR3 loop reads CSARDSRQSETQYF. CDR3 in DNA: TGCAGTGCTAGAGATTCAAGGCAGTCGGAGACCCAGTACTTC.

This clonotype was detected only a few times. For the CDR3, the DNA is TGTGCCAGCAGCCAAAGGGCTAGCGGGAGCCATGAGCAGTTCTTC. Its protein is CASSQRASGSHEQFF. The rearrangement links TRBV4-2 to TRBJ2-1; the match to TRBD2 covers 10 bases. Unmatched junction bases numbered 6, after V lost 2 bases and J lost 8 bases. Germline V CDR1 and CDR2: LGHNA, YNFKEQ. The CDR3 has 15 residues.

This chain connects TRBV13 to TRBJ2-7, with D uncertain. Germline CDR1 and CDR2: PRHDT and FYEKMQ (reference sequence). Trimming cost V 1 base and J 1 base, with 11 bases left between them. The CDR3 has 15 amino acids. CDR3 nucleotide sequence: TGTGCCAGCAGCTTAGCCATCCTAAATTCCTACGAGCAGTACTTC. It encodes CASSLAILNSYEQYF.

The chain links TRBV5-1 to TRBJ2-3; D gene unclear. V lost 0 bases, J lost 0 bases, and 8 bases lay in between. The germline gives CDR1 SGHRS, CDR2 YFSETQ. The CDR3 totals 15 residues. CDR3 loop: CASSLVSPSTDTQYF. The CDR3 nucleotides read TGCGCCAGCAGCTTGGTGAGCCCTAGCACAGATACGCAGTATTTT.

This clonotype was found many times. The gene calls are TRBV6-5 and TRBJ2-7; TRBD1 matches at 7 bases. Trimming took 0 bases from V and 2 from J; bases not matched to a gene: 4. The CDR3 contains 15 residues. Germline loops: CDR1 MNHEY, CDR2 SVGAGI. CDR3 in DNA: TGTGCCAGCAGTTACTCCCAGGGGGAAACCTACGAGCAGTACTTC. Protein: CASSYSQGETYEQYF.

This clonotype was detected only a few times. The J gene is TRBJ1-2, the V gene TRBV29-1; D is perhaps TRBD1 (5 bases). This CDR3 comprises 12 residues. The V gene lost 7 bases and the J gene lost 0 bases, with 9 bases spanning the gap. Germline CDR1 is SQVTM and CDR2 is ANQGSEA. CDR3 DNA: TGCAGCGGAGACAGTGCTAACTATGGCTACACCTTC. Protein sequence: CSGDSANYGYTF. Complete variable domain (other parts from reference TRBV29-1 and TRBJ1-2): SAVISQKPSRDICQRGTSLTIQCQVDSQVTMMFWYRQQPGQSLTLIATANQGSEATYESGFVIDKFPISRPNLTFSTLTVSNMSPEDSSIYLCSGDSANYGYTFGSGTRLTVV.

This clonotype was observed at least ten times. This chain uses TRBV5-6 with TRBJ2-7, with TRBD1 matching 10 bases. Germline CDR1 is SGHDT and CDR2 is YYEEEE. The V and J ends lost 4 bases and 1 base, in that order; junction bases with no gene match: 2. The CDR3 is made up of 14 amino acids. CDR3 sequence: CASSEDRGSYEQYF. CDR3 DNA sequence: TGTGCCAGCAGCGAGGACAGGGGGTCCTACGAGCAGTACTTC.

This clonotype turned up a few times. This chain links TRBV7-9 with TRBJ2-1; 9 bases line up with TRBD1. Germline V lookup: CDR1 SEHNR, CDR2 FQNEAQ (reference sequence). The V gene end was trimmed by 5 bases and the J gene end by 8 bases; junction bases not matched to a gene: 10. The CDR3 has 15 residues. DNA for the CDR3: TGTGCCAGCAGCACGGGACAGGGCTGGCGCGATGAGCAGTTCTTC. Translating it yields CASSTGQGWRDEQFF.

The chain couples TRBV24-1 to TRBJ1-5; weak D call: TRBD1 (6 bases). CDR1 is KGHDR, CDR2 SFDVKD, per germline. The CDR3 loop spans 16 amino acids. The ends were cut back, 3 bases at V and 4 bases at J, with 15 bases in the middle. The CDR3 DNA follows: TGTGCCACCAGTGATCAGACCGGGACACCTAATCAGCCCCAGCATTTT. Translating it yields CATSDQTGTPNQPQHF.

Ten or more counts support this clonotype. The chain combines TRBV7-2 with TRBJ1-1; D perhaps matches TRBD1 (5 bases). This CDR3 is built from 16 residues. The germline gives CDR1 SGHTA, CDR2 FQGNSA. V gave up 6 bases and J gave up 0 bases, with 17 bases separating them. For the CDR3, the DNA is TGTGCCAGCAGACAAGACACCGGGACGGTGAACACTGAAGCTTTCTTT. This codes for CASRQDTGTVNTEAFF.

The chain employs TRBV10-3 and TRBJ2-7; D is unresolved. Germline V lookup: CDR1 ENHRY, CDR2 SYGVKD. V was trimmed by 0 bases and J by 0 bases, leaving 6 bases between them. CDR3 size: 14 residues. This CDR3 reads CAISESPDSYEQYF. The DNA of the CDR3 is TGTGCCATCAGTGAGTCCCCAGACTCCTACGAGCAGTACTTC.

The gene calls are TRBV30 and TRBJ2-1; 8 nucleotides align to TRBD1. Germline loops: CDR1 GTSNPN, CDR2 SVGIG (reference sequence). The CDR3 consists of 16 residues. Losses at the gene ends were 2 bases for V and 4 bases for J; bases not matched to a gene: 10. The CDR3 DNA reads TGTGCCTGGAGTAGGGACAGGCATCCGGCATACAATGAGCAGTTCTTC. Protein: CAWSRDRHPAYNEQFF.

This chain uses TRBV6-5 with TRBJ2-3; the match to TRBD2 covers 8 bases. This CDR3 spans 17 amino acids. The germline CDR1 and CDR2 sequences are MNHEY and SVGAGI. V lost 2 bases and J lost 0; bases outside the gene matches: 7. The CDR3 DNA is TGTGCCAGCAGTTACCCTACTAGCGGAACTAGCACAGATACGCAGTATTTT. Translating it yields CASSYPTSGTSTDTQYF.

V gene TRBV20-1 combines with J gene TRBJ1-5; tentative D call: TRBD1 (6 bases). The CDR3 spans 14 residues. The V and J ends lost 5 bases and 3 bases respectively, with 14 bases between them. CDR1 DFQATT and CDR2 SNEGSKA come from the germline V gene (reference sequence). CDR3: CSAGPGADNQPQHF. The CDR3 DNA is TGCAGTGCTGGGCCAGGGGCGGACAATCAGCCCCAGCATTTT.

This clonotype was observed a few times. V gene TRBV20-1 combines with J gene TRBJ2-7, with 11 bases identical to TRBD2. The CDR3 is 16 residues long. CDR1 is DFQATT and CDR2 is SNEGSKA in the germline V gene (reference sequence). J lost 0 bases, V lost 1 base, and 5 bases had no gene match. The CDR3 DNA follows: TGCAGTGCTAGAGGATCGACTAGCGGGGCCTCCTACGAGCAGTACTTC. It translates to CSARGSTSGASYEQYF.

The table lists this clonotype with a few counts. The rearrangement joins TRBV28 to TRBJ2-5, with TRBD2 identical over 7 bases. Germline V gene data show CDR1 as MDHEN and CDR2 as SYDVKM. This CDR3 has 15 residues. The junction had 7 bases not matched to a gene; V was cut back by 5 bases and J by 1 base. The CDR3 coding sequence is TGTGCCAGCAGTGAATTGACGGGAGGCCAAGAGACCCAGTACTTC. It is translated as CASSELTGGQETQYF. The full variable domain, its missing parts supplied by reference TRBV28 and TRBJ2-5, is DVKVTQSSRYLVKRTGEKVFLECVQDMDHENMFWYRQDPGLGLRLIYFSYDVKMKEKGDIPEGYSVSREKKERFSLILESASTNQTSMYLCASSELTGGQETQYFGPGTRLLVL.

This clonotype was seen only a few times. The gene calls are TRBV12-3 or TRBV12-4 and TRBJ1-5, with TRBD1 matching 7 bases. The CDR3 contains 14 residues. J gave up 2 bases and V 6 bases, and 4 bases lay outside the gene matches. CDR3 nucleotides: TGTGCCAGCAGAGGGGACAGAGGCAATCAGCCCCAGCATTTT. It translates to CASRGDRGNQPQHF.

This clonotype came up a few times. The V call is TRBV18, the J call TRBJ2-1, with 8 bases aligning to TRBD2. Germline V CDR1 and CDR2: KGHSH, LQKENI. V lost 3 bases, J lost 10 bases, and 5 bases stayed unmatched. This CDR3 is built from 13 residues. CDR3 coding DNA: TGTGCCAGCTCACCTCTAGCGGGTCACGAGCAGTTCTTC. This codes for CASSPLAGHEQFF.

The CDR3 protein is CATPDPGTGSSYEQYF. CDR3 nucleotides: TGTGCCACCCCAGACCCCGGGACAGGATCATCCTACGAGCAGTACTTC. The gene calls are TRBV25-1 and TRBJ2-7; 8 nucleotides match TRBD1. The CDR3 length is 16 residues. The junction had 15 bases not matched to a gene; V was cut back by 10 bases and J by 1 base. CDR1 is MGHDK and CDR2 is SYGVNS in the germline V gene.

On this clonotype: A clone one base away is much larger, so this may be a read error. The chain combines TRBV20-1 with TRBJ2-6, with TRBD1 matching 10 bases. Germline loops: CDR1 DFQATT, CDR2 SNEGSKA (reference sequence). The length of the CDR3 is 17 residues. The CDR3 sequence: CCAREGQGVYGANVLTF. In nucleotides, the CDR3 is TGCTGTGCTAGGGAAGGACAGGGGGTCTATGGGGCCAACGTCCTGACTTTC.

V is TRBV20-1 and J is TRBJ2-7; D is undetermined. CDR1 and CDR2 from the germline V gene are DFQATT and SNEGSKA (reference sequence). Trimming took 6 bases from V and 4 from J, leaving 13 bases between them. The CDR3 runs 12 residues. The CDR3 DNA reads TGCAGTGCAGCCCCTGATACTTACGAGCAGTACTTC. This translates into CSAAPDTYEQYF.